The clone carrying this TCR beta chain was seen repeatedly, ten times or more. The data originate from a study of spatial heterogeneity in lung cancer. Study details: Alpha-chain sequences were detected in numbers that were consistently lower than beta-chain sequences.

Time point defined: sample taken at primary tumor resection. Without sorting, whole RNA was sequenced from tumor, nontumor lung or frozen PBMC. Samples were obtained from roughly 65 donors, all untreated early-stage non-small cell lung cancer patients. A unique molecular identifier was attached to every TCR cDNA molecule. TCRdb reanalysed the 5' RACE reads using MiXCR and keeps one entry per CDR3 protein. The sample records tens of thousands of distinct CDR3 sequences, approximately 18% being singletons. V dropped 0 bases and J dropped 5 bases, with 13 bases sitting between them. The length of the CDR3 is 15 residues. Germline CDR1 is MNHNY and CDR2 is SVGAGI (reference sequence).

This rearrangement joins TRBV6-6 to TRBJ2-5; D may be TRBD1 (6 bases). Sequenced here: PBMCs, sampled at surgery. The receptor was derived from a male donor with early-stage non-small cell lung cancer. This CDR3 reads CASSYSAGVEETQYF. The DNA for the CDR3 is TGTGCCAGCAGTTACTCGGCAGGGGTGGAGGAGACCCAGTACTTC.